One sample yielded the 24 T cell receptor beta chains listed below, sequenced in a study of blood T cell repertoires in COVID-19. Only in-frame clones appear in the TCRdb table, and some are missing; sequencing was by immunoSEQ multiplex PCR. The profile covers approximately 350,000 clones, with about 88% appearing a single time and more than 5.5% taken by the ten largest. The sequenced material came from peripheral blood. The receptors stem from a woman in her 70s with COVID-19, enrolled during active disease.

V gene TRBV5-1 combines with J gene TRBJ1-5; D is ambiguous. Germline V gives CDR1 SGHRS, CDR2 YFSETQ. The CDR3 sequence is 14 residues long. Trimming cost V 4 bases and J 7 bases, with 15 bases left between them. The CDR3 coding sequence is TGCGCCAGCAGCCTAAACGGGGAGGTCCAGCCCCAGCATTTT. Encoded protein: CASSLNGEVQPQHF. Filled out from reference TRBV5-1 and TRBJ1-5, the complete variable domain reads KAGVTQTPRYLIKTRGQQVTLSCSPISGHRSVSWYQQTPGQGLQFLFEYFSETQRNKGNFPGRFSGRQFSNSRSEMNVSTLELGDSALYLCASSLNGEVQPQHFGDGTRLSIL.

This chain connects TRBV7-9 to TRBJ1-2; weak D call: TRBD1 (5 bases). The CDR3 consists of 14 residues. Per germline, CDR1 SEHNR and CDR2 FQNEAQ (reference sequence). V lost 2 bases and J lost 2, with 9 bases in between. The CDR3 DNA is TGTGCCAGCAGCTTACTGGAGGGGAACTATGGCTACACCTTC. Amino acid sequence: CASSLLEGNYGYTF.

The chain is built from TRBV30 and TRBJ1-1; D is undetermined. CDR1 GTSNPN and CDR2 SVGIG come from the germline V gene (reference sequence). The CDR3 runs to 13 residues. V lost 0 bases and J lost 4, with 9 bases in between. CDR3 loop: CAWSVAGPTEAFF. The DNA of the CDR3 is TGTGCCTGGAGTGTCGCGGGCCCCACTGAAGCTTTCTTT.

CDR3 in amino acids: CASSLSGMNEKLFF. CDR3 nucleotide sequence: TGTGCCAGTAGCCTATCCGGGATGAATGAAAAACTGTTTTTT. V usage is TRBV19 and J usage is TRBJ1-4; D is unclear. The CDR3 has 14 residues. V was pared by 6 bases and J by 5 bases, with 13 bases between. Germline lookup yields CDR1 LNHDA and CDR2 SQIVND (reference sequence).

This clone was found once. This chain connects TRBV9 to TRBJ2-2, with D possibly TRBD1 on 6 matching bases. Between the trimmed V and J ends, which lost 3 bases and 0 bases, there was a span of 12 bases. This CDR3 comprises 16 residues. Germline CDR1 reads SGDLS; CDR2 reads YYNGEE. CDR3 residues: CASSATGTPNTGELFF. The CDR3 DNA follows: TGTGCCAGCAGCGCGACCGGGACACCGAACACCGGGGAGCTGTTTTTT.

The CDR3 sequence: CASSRTESNQPQHF. The CDR3 DNA follows: TGTGCCAGCAGTCGGACAGAAAGCAATCAGCCCCAGCATTTT. This chain uses TRBV6-5 with TRBJ1-5, with a possible D match to TRBD1 (6 bases). CDR3 size: 14 residues. CDR1 and CDR2 from the germline V gene are MNHEY and SVGAGI. Trimming cost V 5 bases and J 1 base, with 9 bases left between them.

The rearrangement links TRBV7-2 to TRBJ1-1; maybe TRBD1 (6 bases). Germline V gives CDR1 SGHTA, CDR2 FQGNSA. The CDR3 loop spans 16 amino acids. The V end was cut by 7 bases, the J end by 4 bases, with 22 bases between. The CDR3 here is CASNPDRWAGVTEAFF. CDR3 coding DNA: TGTGCCAGCAACCCCGACAGGTGGGCCGGTGTCACTGAAGCTTTCTTT. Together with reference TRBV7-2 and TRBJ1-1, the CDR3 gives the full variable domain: GAGVSQSPSNKVTEKGKDVELRCDPISGHTALYWYRQSLGQGLEFLIYFQGNSAPDKSGLPSDRFSAERTGGSVSTLTIQRTQQEDSAVYLCASNPDRWAGVTEAFFGQGTRLTVV.

CDR3 DNA: TGTGCCACTTCGGGAGTCGAGTCGACAGATACGCAGTATTTT. As protein: CATSGVESTDTQYF. V gene TRBV28 combines with J gene TRBJ2-3, with D possibly TRBD2 on 6 matching bases. This CDR3 region has 14 residues. CDR1 and CDR2 (germline): MDHEN, SYDVKM. V lost 10 bases and J lost 3, with 17 bases in between.

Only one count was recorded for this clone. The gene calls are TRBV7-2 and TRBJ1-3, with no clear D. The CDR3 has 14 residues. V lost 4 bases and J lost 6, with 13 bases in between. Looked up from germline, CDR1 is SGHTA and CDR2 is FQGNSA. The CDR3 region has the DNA TGTGCCAGCAGCTCCCGGACGGGGATAAACACCATATATTTT. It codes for CASSSRTGINTIYF.

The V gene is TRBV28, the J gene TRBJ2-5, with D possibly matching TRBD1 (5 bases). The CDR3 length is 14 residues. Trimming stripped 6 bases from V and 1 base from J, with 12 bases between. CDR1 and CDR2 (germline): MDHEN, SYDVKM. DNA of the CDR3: TGTGCCAGCAGGATTCGACAGAGCCAAGAGACCCAGTACTTC. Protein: CASRIRQSQETQYF.

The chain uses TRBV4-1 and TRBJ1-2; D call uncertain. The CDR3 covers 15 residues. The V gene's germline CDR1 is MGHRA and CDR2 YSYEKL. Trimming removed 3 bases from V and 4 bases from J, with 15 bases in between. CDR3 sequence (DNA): TGCGCCAGCAGCCACCTATTTGAGGGAAGCTATGGCTACACCTTC. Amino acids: CASSHLFEGSYGYTF.

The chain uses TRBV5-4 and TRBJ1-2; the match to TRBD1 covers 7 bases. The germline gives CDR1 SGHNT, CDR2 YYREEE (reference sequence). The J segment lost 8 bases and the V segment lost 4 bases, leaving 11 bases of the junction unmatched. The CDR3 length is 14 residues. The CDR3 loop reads CASSVDRQGSGYTF. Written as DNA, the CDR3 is TGTGCCAGCAGCGTAGATCGACAGGGTAGCGGCTACACCTTC.

CDR3 residues: CASSRGEGNQPQHF. In DNA, the CDR3 is TGCGCCAGCAGTCGCGGGGAGGGCAATCAGCCCCAGCATTTT. This chain uses TRBV5-1 with TRBJ1-5; unclear D gene. V gave up 5 bases and J gave up 2 bases, with 11 bases separating them. The germline CDR1 and CDR2 sequences are SGHRS and YFSETQ. The CDR3 contains 14 residues.

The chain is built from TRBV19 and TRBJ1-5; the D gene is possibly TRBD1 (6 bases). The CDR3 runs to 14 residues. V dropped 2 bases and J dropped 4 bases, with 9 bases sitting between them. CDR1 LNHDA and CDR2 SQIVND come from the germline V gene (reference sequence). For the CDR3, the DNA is TGTGCCAGTAGTATAAGAGGGGGAAATCAGCCCCAGCATTTT. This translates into CASSIRGGNQPQHF.

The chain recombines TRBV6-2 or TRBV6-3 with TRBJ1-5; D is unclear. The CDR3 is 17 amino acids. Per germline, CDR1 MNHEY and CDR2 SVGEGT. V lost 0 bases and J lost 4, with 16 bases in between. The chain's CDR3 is CASSYSSRVRLNQPQHF. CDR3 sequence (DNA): TGTGCCAGCAGTTACTCGAGTCGGGTCCGTCTTAATCAGCCCCAGCATTTT.

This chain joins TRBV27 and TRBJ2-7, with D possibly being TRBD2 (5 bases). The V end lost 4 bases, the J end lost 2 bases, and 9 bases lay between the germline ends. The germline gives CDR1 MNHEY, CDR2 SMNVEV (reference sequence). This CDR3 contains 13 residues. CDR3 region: CASSWTATYEQYF. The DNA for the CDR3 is TGTGCCAGCAGTTGGACTGCAACCTACGAGCAGTACTTC.

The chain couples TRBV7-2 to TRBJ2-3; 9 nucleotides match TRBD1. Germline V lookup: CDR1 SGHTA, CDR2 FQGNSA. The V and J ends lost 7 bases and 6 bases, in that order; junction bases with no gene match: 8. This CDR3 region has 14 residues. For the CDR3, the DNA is TGTGCCAGCACCTCGGGACAGGGAAGGGATACGCAGTATTTT. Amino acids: CASTSGQGRDTQYF.

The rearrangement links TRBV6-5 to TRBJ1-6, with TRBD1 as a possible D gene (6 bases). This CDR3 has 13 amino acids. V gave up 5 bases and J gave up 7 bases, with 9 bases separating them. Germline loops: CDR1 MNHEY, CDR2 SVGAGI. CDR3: CASSKTGNSPLHF. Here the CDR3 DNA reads TGTGCCAGCAGTAAAACAGGGAATTCACCCCTCCACTTT.

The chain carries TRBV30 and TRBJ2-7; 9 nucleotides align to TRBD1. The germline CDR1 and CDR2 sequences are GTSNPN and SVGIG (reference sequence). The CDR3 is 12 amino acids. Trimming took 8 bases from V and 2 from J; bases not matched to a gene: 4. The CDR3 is CAQGQGTYEQYF. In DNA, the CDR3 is TGTGCCCAAGGACAGGGGACCTACGAGCAGTACTTC.

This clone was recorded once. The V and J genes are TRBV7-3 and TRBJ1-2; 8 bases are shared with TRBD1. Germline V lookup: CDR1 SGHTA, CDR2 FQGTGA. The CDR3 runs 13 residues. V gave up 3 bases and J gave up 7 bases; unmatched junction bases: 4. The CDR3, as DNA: TGTGCCAGCAGCTTCGACAGGGGTGTTGGCTACACCTTC. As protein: CASSFDRGVGYTF.

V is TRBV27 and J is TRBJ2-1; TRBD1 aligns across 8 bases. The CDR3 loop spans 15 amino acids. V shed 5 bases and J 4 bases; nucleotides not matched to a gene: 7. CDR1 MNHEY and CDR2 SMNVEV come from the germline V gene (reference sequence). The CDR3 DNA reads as TGTGCCAGCAGTCCTCGGGACAGGCAATACAATGAGCAGTTCTTC. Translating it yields CASSPRDRQYNEQFF.

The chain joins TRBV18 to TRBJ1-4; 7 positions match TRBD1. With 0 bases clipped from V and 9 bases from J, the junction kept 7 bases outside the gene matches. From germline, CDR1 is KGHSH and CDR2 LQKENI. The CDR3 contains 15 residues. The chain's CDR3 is CASSPPQGMTKKLFF. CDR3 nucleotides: TGTGCCAGCTCACCACCACAGGGGATGACGAAAAAACTGTTTTTT.

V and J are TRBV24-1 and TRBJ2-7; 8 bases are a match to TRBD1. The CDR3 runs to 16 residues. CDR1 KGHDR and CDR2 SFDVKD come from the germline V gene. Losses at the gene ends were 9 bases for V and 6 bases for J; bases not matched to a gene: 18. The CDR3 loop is CATSHGALTGDSEQYF. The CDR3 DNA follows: TGTGCCACCTCCCATGGGGCCCTGACAGGGGACAGCGAGCAGTACTTC.

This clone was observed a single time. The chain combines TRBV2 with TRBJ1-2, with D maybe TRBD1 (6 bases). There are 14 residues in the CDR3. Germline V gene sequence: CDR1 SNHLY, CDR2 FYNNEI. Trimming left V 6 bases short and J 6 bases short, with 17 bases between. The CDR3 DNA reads TGTGCCAGCAGGTCGGACAGCAGGGGCGATGGCTACACCTTC. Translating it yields CASRSDSRGDGYTF.